Listed below are T cell receptor beta chains from one sample, sequenced in a study of blood T cells in healthy people across ages. MiXCR, run by TCRdb on the 5' RACE reads, gives a single entry per CDR3 protein. This repertoire shows 1,800,000 or so distinct CDR3 sequences, 30% to 40% found once; its top ten account for 23%. Sequenced: blood. The receptor source for this set is a human donor in good health. The CDR3 runs from the conserved cysteine through the conserved F or W. D genes are given only for firm matches. A clone size is listed for some rows: how often the clone was seen (once, few, many), or a class if it is expanded.

TRBJ1-3	few	-	TRBV15	TGTGCCACCAGCAGATCCCGACAGGCAGACACCATATATTTT	CATSRSRQADTIYF
TRBJ1-2	-	TRBD1	TRBV20-1	TGCAGTGCTCAGGGGTCGCGGGACAGCTATAACTATGGCTACACCTTC	CSAQGSRDSYNYGYTF
TRBJ2-1	-	TRBD2	TRBV20-1	TGCAGTGCTATCAGGGAGGGTTCGGAGACCCAGTTCTTC	CSAIREGSETQFF
TRBJ2-1	-	-	TRBV29-1	TGCAGCGTTGCGAGGGATGGGGGGAGCAATGAGCAGTTCTTC	CSVARDGGSNEQFF
TRBJ2-5	-	-	TRBV29-1	TGCAGCGTTGGTGTGGTAGCAGGGGAGACCCAGTACTTC	CSVGVVAGETQYF
TRBJ2-1	-	TRBD2	TRBV7-9	TGTGCCAACAGCTACCTAGCGGTCCCCTACAATGAGCAGTTCTTC	CANSYLAVPYNEQFF
TRBJ1-5	-	-	TRBV20-1	TGCAGTGCTAGCCTTGCAGGCAATCAGCCCCAGCATTTT	CSASLAGNQPQHF
TRBJ1-1	-	-	TRBV2	TGTGCCAGCAGTGTAGGCAGATACACTGAAGCTTTCTTT	CASSVGRYTEAFF
TRBJ1-5	-	-	TRBV6-6	TGTGCCAGCAGTTATGCCGCCTATTTCCAGCATTTT	CASSYAAYFQHF
TRBJ1-4	-	-	TRBV29-1	TGCAGCGTGGGGCTGGACGGGAATGAAAAACTGTTTTTT	CSVGLDGNEKLFF
TRBJ1-2	-	-	TRBV5-5	TGTGCCAGCACCCTGATACAGTCGAATGGCTACACCTTC	CASTLIQSNGYTF
TRBJ2-1	-	TRBD1	TRBV9	TGTGCCAGCAGCGTAGTGGGACAGCCAACCTTCTACGAGCAGTTCTTC	CASSVVGQPTFYEQFF
TRBJ1-2	-	-	TRBV6-1	TGTGCCAGCAGTGAAGGGTCATTGAATGGCTACACCTTC	CASSEGSLNGYTF
TRBJ1-5	few	-	TRBV5-1	TGCGCCAGCAGCTTGGGTATCGGTCTAAGCAATCAGCCCCAGCATTTT	CASSLGIGLSNQPQHF
TRBJ2-5	-	TRBD2	TRBV7-9	TGTGCCAGCAGCTTAGGTCCCGGACTAGGACGAGAGACCCAGTACTTC	CASSLGPGLGRETQYF
TRBJ2-7	-	TRBD1	TRBV3-1	TGTGCCAGCACCCCGAGGGACAGGGGCTGCGAGCAGTACTTC	CASTPRDRGCEQYF
TRBJ1-2	-	-	TRBV4-1	TGCGCCAGCAGCCAGGCTACCAATTATGGCTACACCTTC	CASSQATNYGYTF
TRBJ1-2	-	-	TRBV28	TGTGCCAGCAGTTTGGCTGACGGGACAAACTATGGCTACACCTTC	CASSLADGTNYGYTF
TRBJ1-5	-	TRBD1	TRBV19	TGTGCCTCATTATCTGGGGCAGGGGGCTTTCAGCCCCAGCATTTT	CASLSGAGGFQPQHF
TRBJ1-5	-	-	TRBV12-3/TRBV12-4	TGTGCCAGCAGTTTGGACCCTGGGAATCAGCCCCAGCATTTT	CASSLDPGNQPQHF
TRBJ2-7	few	-	TRBV5-1	TGCGCCAGCAGCCCCCCCCAGGGGTCTAAAGATTGGACTGACGAGCAGTACTTC	CASSPPQGSKDWTDEQYF
TRBJ2-7	many	TRBD2	TRBV20-1	TGCAGTGCTAGTTTAGCGGGGTTTTCCTACGAGCAGTACTTC	CSASLAGFSYEQYF
TRBJ1-2	few	-	TRBV7-9	TGTGCCAGCAGCTTTGAGGGGAGTGGAGGCTACACCTTC	CASSFEGSGGYTF
TRBJ2-3	-	-	TRBV24-1	TGTGCCACCAGTGTTGGGGCGCACACGACAGATACGCAGTATTTT	CATSVGAHTTDTQYF
TRBJ1-4	-	-	TRBV7-8	TGTGCCAGCAGCCGACGGTTTAATGAAAAACTGTTTTTT	CASSRRFNEKLFF
TRBJ1-5	few	TRBD1	TRBV18	TGTGCCGATCTTCCGAAACAGGGGTATAGCAATCAGCCCCAGCATTTT	CADLPKQGYSNQPQHF
TRBJ2-3	-	TRBD2	TRBV5-1	TGCGCCAGCAGCTTCGGACTAGCGGGGGGTTCTGGCACAGATACGCAGTATTTT	CASSFGLAGGSGTDTQYF
TRBJ1-2	once	TRBD1	TRBV3-1	TGTGCCAGCAGCCAACCGGACAGGGAAGTTGGTGGCTACACCTTC	CASSQPDREVGGYTF
TRBJ1-1	-	TRBD1	TRBV5-8	TGTGCCTCCGGGCAGGGGGATCTGAACACTGAAGCTTTCTTT	CASGQGDLNTEAFF
TRBJ2-5	-	TRBD1	TRBV4-3	TGCGCCAGCAGCCAAGCTGGGACAGGGGGCTACAATGAGCAGTACTTC	CASSQAGTGGYNEQYF
TRBJ1-5	-	-	TRBV19	TGTGCCAGTAGTACCCAAGATAGCAATCAGCCCCGGCATTTT	CASSTQDSNQPRHF
TRBJ2-3	few	-	TRBV18	TGTGCCAGCTCACCCTCGCGGAACCCCACAGATACGCAGTATTTT	CASSPSRNPTDTQYF
TRBJ2-3	-	TRBD2	TRBV7-3	TGTGCCAGCAGCTTAATAGGGACTATAACAGATACGCAGTATTTT	CASSLIGTITDTQYF
TRBJ2-1	many	-	TRBV29-1	TGCAGCGTTGAACCCTCAGGGGTGAATGAGCAGTTCTTC	CSVEPSGVNEQFF
TRBJ2-3	many	TRBD1	TRBV4-3	TGCGCCAGCAGCCAAGGACAGGGCGCGCTTCAATATACGCAGTATTTT	CASSQGQGALQYTQYF
TRBJ2-4	few	-	TRBV7-9	TGTGCCAGCAGCTTAACGGGGGACGCCAAAAACATTCAGTACTTC	CASSLTGDAKNIQYF
TRBJ1-3	few	-	TRBV20-1	TGCAGTGCTAGCGGCGTGGGCCCTGGAAACACCATATATTTT	CSASGVGPGNTIYF
TRBJ2-5	-	TRBD2	TRBV6-1	TGTGCCAGCAGTAAAAGACTAGCGGGGGGATCCCAAGAGACCCAGTACTTC	CASSKRLAGGSQETQYF
TRBJ1-4	-	-	TRBV25-1	TGTGCCAGCAGTGATTCGGGCAGGGATGAAAAACTGTTTTTT	CASSDSGRDEKLFF
TRBJ2-5	-	-	TRBV19	TGTGCCAGTAAGGAGACCCAAGGGACCCAGTACTTC	CASKETQGTQYF
TRBJ2-7	-	-	TRBV5-1	TGCGCCAGCAGCTTGGGGGGGTATGACGAGCAGTACTTC	CASSLGGYDEQYF
TRBJ2-2	-	-	TRBV29-1	TGCAGCGCGGGGGCCACGGGGAACACCGGGGAGCTGTTTTTT	CSAGATGNTGELFF